Listed here is a single T cell receptor (beta chain). Antigen specificity is unknown. The data belong to a study of T cells after yellow fever vaccination. Study results and limitations: The study noted that FACS-sorted repertoires could contain abundant clonotypes contaminating from the bulk population. Clones from primary vaccination mostly reappeared after the booster (less than 98% CD4, around 90% CD8).

V was clipped by 6 bases and J by 2 bases, with 8 bases between them. This CDR3 has 11 residues. The germline gives CDR1 DFQATT, CDR2 SNEGSKA (reference sequence). Using its own MiXCR run on the 5' RACE reads, TCRdb lists one record per CDR3 protein. The sample consists of about 220,000 distinct CDR3 sequences, approximately 6.3% of them appearing once. The sequencing here drew on CD4+ T cells sorted from PBMCs, taken on the day of the yellow fever booster vaccination. V gene TRBV20-1 combines with J gene TRBJ2-7; D is possibly TRBD2 (6 bases). The clonotype originates from a man under 40 who received the YFV17D yellow fever vaccine. CDR3 nucleotides: TGCAGTGCCTTAGCGGCCTACGAGCAGTACTTC. This codes for CSALAAYEQYF.